This T cell receptor beta chain was recovered during a study of cytomegalovirus exposure and HLA in healthy donors. Study findings and constraints: Based on reports, TCR beta sequences accurately predicted HLA-A and HLA-B alleles for most subjects.

V was cut by 0 bases and J by 3 bases, with 11 bases left in between. Germline V CDR1 and CDR2: MNHEY, SVGAGI. This CDR3 contains 15 residues. For this clone: Its antigen is still unknown.

PCR used 60 Vbeta primers and 13 Jbeta primers. This table comes from immunoSEQ multiplex PCR, and its TCRdb copy is limited to in-frame clones, with some not included. Seen here are about 65,000 clones, around 73% observed once, and the top ten hold 2.5% to 3.5%. The source of this sequence is a girl under 18 in good health and CMV-seropositive. Material for sequencing was PBMCs. The V and J genes are TRBV6-5 and TRBJ1-2; weak D call: TRBD1 (6 bases). The CDR3 DNA follows: TGTGCCAGCAGTTACTCGGGACACCGACACTATGGCTACACCTTC. Translation gives CASSYSGHRHYGYTF.